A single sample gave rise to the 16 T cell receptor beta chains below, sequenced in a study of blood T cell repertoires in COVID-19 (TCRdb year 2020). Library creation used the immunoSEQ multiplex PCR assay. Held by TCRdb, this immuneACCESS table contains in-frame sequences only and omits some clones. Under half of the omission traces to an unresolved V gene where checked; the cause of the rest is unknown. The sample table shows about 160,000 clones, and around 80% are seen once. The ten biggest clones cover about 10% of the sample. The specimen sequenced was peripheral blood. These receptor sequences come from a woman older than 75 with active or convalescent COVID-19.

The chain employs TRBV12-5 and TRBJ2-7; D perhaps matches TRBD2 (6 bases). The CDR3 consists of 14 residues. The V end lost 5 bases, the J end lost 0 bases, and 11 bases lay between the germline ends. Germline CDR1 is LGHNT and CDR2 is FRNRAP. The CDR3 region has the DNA TGTGCTAGTGGTCCCGGGGGTGTCTCCTACGAGCAGTACTTC. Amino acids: CASGPGGVSYEQYF.

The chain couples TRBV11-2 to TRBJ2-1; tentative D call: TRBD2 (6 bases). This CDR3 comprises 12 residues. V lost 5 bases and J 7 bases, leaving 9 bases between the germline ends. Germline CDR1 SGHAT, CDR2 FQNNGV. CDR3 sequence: CASSQTRNEQFF. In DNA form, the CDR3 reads TGTGCCAGCAGCCAGACTAGGAATGAGCAGTTCTTC. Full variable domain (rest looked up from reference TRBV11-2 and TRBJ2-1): EAGVAQSPRYKIIEKRQSVAFWCNPISGHATLYWYQQILGQGPKLLIQFQNNGVVDDSQLPKDRFSAERLKGVDSTLKIQPAKLEDSAVYLCASSQTRNEQFFGPGTRLTVL.

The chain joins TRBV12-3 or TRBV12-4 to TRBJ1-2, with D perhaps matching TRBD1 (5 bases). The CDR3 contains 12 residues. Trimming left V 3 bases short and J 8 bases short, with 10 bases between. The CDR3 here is CASSFQGGGYTF. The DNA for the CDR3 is TGTGCCAGCAGTTTCCAGGGAGGCGGCTACACCTTC.

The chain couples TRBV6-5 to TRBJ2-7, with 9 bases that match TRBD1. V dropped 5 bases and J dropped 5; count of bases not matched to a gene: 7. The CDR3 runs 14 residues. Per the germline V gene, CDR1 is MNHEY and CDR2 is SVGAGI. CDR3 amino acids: CASSHGDRDNEQYF. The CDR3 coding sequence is TGTGCCAGCAGTCATGGGGACAGGGACAACGAGCAGTACTTC.

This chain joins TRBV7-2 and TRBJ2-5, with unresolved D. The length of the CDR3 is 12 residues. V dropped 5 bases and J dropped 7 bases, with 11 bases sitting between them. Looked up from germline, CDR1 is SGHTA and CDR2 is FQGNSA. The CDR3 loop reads CASSPPGGTQYF. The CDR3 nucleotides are TGTGCCAGCAGCCCCCCAGGTGGGACCCAGTACTTC.

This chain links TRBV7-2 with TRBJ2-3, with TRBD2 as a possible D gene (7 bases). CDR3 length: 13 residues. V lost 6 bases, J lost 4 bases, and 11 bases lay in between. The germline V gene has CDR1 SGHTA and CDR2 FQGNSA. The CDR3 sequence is CASSRGAADTQYF. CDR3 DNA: TGTGCCAGCAGTCGGGGGGCGGCAGATACGCAGTATTTT.

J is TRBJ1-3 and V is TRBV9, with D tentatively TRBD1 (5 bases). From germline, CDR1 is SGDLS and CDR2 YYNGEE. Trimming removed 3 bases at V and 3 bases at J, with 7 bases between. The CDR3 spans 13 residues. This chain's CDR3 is CASSAGGGNTIYF. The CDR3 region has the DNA TGTGCCAGCAGCGCCGGGGGTGGAAACACCATATATTTT.

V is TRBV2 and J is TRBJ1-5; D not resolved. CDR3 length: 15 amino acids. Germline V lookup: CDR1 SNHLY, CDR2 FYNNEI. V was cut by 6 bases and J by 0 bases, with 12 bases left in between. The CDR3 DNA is TGTGCCAGCAGCCGGGAGTCTCATAGCAATCAGCCCCAGCATTTT. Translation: CASSRESHSNQPQHF.

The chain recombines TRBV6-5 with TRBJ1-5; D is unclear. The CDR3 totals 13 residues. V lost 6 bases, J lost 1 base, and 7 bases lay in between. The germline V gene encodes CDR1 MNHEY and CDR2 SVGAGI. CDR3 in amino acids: CASSLRSNQPQHF. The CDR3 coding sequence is TGTGCCAGCAGCCTCAGGAGCAATCAGCCCCAGCATTTT.

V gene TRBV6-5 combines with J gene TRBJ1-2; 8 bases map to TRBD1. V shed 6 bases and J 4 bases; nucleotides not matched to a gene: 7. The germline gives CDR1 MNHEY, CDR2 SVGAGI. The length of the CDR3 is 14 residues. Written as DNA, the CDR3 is TGTGCCAGCAGCCCAACAGGGGGGACCTATGGCTACACCTTC. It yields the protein CASSPTGGTYGYTF.

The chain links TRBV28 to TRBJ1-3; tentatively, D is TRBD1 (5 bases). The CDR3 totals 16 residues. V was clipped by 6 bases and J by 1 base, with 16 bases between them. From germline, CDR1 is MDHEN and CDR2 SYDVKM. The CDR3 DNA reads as TGTGCCAGCAGCCGGCCTACAGGAAGGTCTGGAAACACCATATATTTT. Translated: CASSRPTGRSGNTIYF. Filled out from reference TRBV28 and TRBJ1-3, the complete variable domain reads DVKVTQSSRYLVKRTGEKVFLECVQDMDHENMFWYRQDPGLGLRLIYFSYDVKMKEKGDIPEGYSVSREKKERFSLILESASTNQTSMYLCASSRPTGRSGNTIYFGEGSWLTVV.

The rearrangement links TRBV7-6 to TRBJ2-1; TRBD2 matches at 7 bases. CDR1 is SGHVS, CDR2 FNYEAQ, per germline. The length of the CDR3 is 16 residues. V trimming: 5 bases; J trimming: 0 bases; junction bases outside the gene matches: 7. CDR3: CASSPSGGSSYNEQFF. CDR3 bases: TGTGCCAGCAGCCCCTCCGGGGGGAGCTCCTACAATGAGCAGTTCTTC.

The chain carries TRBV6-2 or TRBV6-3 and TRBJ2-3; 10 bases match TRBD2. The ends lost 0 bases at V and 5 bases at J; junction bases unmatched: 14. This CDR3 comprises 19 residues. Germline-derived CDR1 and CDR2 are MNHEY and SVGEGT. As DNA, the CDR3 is TGTGCCAGCAGTTACTCTCAGCGGGGGGGCTTCCCGGGGAGAGATACGCAGTATTTT. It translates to CASSYSQRGGFPGRDTQYF.

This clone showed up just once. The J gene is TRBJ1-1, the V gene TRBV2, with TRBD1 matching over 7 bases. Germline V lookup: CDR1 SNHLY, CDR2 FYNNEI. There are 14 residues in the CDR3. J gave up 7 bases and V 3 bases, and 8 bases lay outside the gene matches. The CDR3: CASSDGGRGVEAFF. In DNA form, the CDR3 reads TGTGCCAGCAGTGACGGAGGCAGGGGGGTTGAAGCTTTCTTT.

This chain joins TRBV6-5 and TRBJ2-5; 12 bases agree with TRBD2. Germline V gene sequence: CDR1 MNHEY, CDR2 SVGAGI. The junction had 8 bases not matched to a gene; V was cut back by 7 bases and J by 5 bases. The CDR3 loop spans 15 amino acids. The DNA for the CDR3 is TGTGCCAGCACGCCTAGCGGGGGGGCGGGTGAGACCCAGTACTTC. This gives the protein CASTPSGGAGETQYF.

CDR3 loop: CTSSQDLRRPQGVTEAFF. The CDR3 DNA sequence: TGCACCAGCAGCCAAGATCTTCGTCGCCCACAGGGAGTCACTGAAGCTTTCTTT. This sequence joins TRBV1 and TRBJ1-1; the DNA was not compared with TRBD1, the D call given in the table. TRBV1 is assigned pseudogene status. The CDR3 has 18 amino acids.